A selection of T cell receptor beta chains follows, all from one sample in a study of T cell changes during pregnancy in multiple sclerosis. Generated by immunoSEQ multiplex PCR, the TCRdb table keeps only in-frame clones and is missing some. The sample has approximately 25,000 clones; 88% are singletons. Material: CD4+ T cells from peripheral blood mononuclear cells, obtained in the first trimester of pregnancy. The source is a female donor in good health, enrolled as a control in a pregnancy study. CDR3s include the opening cysteine and the closing phenylalanine or tryptophan. A D gene is named only where the DNA matches it firmly. The size of a clone is reported for some rows only, either as once, few or many, or as a class for expanded clones.

TRBV7-2,TRBJ2-1,TRBD2,17,NA,TGTGCCAGCAGCTTAGTGGGCGGGGGGGCCGCTGACAATGAGCAGTTCTTC,CASSLVGGGAADNEQFF
TRBV6-4,TRBJ2-1,TRBD2,15,once,TGTGCCAGCAGCCAGACTAGCGCAACCTACAATGAGCAGTTCTTC,CASSQTSATYNEQFF
TRBV4-1,TRBJ2-1,NA,14,NA,TGCGCCAGCAGCTCCGTTGGGCTCTACAATGAGCAGTTCTTC,CASSSVGLYNEQFF
TRBV11-3,TRBJ1-1,NA,13,NA,TGTGCCAGCAGCTTCTCCCTAAACACTGAAGCTTTCTTT,CASSFSLNTEAFF
TRBV20-1,TRBJ2-7,NA,11,NA,TGCAGTGCTAGATGGCTGGACGAGCAGTACTTC,CSARWLDEQYF
TRBV5-1,TRBJ1-2,TRBD1,12,NA,TGCGCCAGCAGCCCAGGGGGGCATGGCTACACCTTC,CASSPGGHGYTF
TRBV20-1,TRBJ2-3,NA,11,NA,TGCAGTGCTGGCAACACAGATACGCAGTATTTT,CSAGNTDTQYF
TRBV11-3,TRBJ2-6,NA,15,NA,TGTGCCAGCAGCTTAATGTATCCTGGGGCCAACGTCCTGACTTTC,CASSLMYPGANVLTF
TRBV6-4,TRBJ2-4,NA,16,NA,TGTGCCAGCAGTGACCCGGACATTTTACCCAAAAACATTCAGTACTTC,CASSDPDILPKNIQYF
TRBV18,TRBJ2-7,NA,16,NA,TGTGCCAGCTCAGGGTCACAGGCGTATTCCGCCTACGAGCAGTACTTC,CASSGSQAYSAYEQYF
TRBV5-4,TRBJ1-2,NA,15,NA,TGTGCCAGCAGCTCCCCCAGTTTGGGAGACTATGGCTACACCTTC,CASSSPSLGDYGYTF
TRBV12-5,TRBJ2-1,TRBD2,15,NA,TGTGCTAGTGACGCTGACGGGGGGGCGTTTTATGAGCAGTTCTTC,CASDADGGAFYEQFF
TRBV7-6,TRBJ2-3,NA,14,NA,TGTGCCAGCAGCTTACAGGGGCGAGAGTCTACGCAGTATTTT,CASSLQGRESTQYF
TRBV30,TRBJ1-5,TRBD1,15,once,TGTGCCTGGGGTCCCGGGACAGGGGCCAATCAGCCCCAGCATTTT,CAWGPGTGANQPQHF
TRBV7-2,TRBJ2-7,TRBD2,15,NA,TGTGCCAGCAGCTTAGGCCTAGCGGGAACGTACGAGCAGTACTTC,CASSLGLAGTYEQYF
TRBV15,TRBJ2-1,TRBD1,18,few,TGTGCCACCAGCAGGGAAGTTTCCGGGACAGGGCTTTACAATGAGCAGTTCTTC,CATSREVSGTGLYNEQFF
TRBV7-2,TRBJ2-3,NA,14,NA,TGTGCCAGCAGCTTAAGCGCCCACACAGATACGCAGTATTTT,CASSLSAHTDTQYF
TRBV7-6,TRBJ2-1,TRBD2,17,NA,TGTGCCAGCAGCTTAGGTCCGGCTAGCGGGTCGGTTGGTGAGCAGTTCTTC,CASSLGPASGSVGEQFF
TRBV10-3,TRBJ2-3,TRBD1,15,NA,TGTGCCATCAGTGAGGGACAGGACCTCACAGATACGCAGTATTTT,CAISEGQDLTDTQYF
TRBV7-6,TRBJ1-2,NA,12,NA,TGTGCCAGCAGCGCCGACAGAGATGGCTACACCTTC,CASSADRDGYTF
TRBV19,TRBJ2-7,TRBD1,15,NA,TGTGCCAGTAGTATAGCCACGGGGACAGACTACGAGCAGTACTTC,CASSIATGTDYEQYF
TRBV6-6,TRBJ2-2,TRBD2,16,NA,TGTGCCAGCAGTTACCCGACGGGGGGTGATACCGGGGAGCTGTTTTTT,CASSYPTGGDTGELFF
TRBV15,TRBJ1-4,NA,18,NA,TGTGCCACCAGCAGAGAAGAGGGTTTAGCTTTAACTAATGAAAAACTGTTTTTT,CATSREEGLALTNEKLFF
TRBV7-2,TRBJ2-7,NA,14,NA,TGTGCCAGCAGCCGCCGGACTACCCCGGGCGAGCAGTACTTC,CASSRRTTPGEQYF
TRBV6-1,TRBJ1-2,NA,15,NA,TGTGCCAGCCCCTCCGACGGATCGGGGGACTATGGCTACACCTTC,CASPSDGSGDYGYTF
TRBV30,TRBJ1-1,TRBD1,15,NA,TGTGCCTGGAGTGTACGTCTGACAGGGGGGACTGAAGCTTTCTTT,CAWSVRLTGGTEAFF
TRBV5-8,TRBJ2-2,TRBD2,18,NA,TGTGCCAGCAGCTTCTCACGGCTAGCGGGAGTTGTAACCGGGGAGCTGTTTTTT,CASSFSRLAGVVTGELFF
TRBV11-2,TRBJ2-7,TRBD2,12,NA,TGTGCCAGCAGCTTCCCGGGAGGGGAGCAGTACTTC,CASSFPGGEQYF
TRBV2,TRBJ2-4,TRBD1,14,NA,TGTGCCAGCACCAGACAGGGCGAGGAAAACATTCAGTACTTC,CASTRQGEENIQYF
TRBV4-1,TRBJ2-2,NA,15,NA,TGCGCCAGCACCGCGGAGGTAGCGGCCACCGGGGAGCTGTTTTTT,CASTAEVAATGELFF
TRBV2,TRBJ1-2,TRBD1,14,NA,TGTGCCAGCAGTGAAGAGGGGACAGTCTATGGCTACACCTTC,CASSEEGTVYGYTF
TRBV21-1,TRBJ2-1,NA,13,NA,TGTGCCAGCAGCAAAGTGCGTCAAAATGAGCAGTTCTTC,CASSKVRQNEQFF
TRBV28,TRBJ2-3,TRBD1,13,NA,TGTGCCAGTAACAGGGGGCGCACAGATACGCAGTATTTT,CASNRGRTDTQYF
TRBV29-1,TRBJ2-5,NA,12,NA,TGCAGCGTTCGGGCTAGCGCGGAGACCCAGTACTTC,CSVRASAETQYF
TRBV14,TRBJ1-4,NA,16,NA,TGTGCCAGCAGTCCACTCGGTTGGGTCGGGAATGAAAAACTGTTTTTT,CASSPLGWVGNEKLFF
TRBV6-1,TRBJ2-2,NA,13,NA,TGTGCCAGCACCCTGAGCGTCACCGGGGAGCTGTTTTTT,CASTLSVTGELFF
TRBV4-2,TRBJ2-3,TRBD2,16,NA,TGTGCCAGCAGCCCCAGTCTAGCGGGGGCCGGGGATACGCAGTATTTT,CASSPSLAGAGDTQYF
TRBV7-2,TRBJ1-2,TRBD1,13,NA,TGTGCCAGCAGCTTGGACAGGGTGTATGGCTACACCTTC,CASSLDRVYGYTF
TRBV7-9,TRBJ2-3,NA,14,NA,TGTGCCAGCAGCTTAGCGCAGTCGGGGGATACGCAGTATTTT,CASSLAQSGDTQYF
TRBV2,TRBJ1-6,NA,15,NA,TGTGCCAGCAGTGTAGGGGGTTCCTATAATTCACCCCTCCACTTT,CASSVGGSYNSPLHF
TRBV30,TRBJ2-4,NA,16,once,TGTGCCTGGAGTCCCCTCGGAGGGACGTTCGGAAACATTCAGTACTTC,CAWSPLGGTFGNIQYF
TRBV7-2,TRBJ2-3,TRBD2,15,NA,TGTGCCAGCAGCTTAGGGGTAGCGGGACGATTAGGGCAGTATTTT,CASSLGVAGRLGQYF
TRBV28,TRBJ2-2,TRBD2,16,once,TGTGCCAGCAGTTATAGCGGGAGAGGGAACACCGGGGAGCTGTTTTTT,CASSYSGRGNTGELFF
TRBV5-1,TRBJ2-1,TRBD2,14,NA,TGCGCCAGCAGCATGGTAGCGGGGGACAATGAGCAGTTCTTC,CASSMVAGDNEQFF
TRBV7-9,TRBJ2-3,TRBD2,16,NA,TGTGCCAGCAGCGCCCTCGGGAGGGGGATTGAAGATACGCAGTATTTT,CASSALGRGIEDTQYF
TRBV4-2,TRBJ1-5,NA,14,medium-sized,TGTGCCAGCAGTTTCGGACAGCCCGGGGAGCCCCAGCATTTT,CASSFGQPGEPQHF
TRBV2,TRBJ2-7,TRBD2,19,NA,TGTGCCAGCAGGAAGTCAACGGCGGGAGGGAGGGAGAAGTCCTACGAGCAGTACTTC,CASRKSTAGGREKSYEQYF
TRBV7-8,TRBJ1-2,NA,13,few,TGTGCCAGCAGCTTAGCGCGCGGGCTCGGCTACACCTTC,CASSLARGLGYTF
TRBV18,TRBJ2-1,NA,13,NA,TGTGCCAGCTCACCACGAACATCCAATGAGCAGTTCTTC,CASSPRTSNEQFF
TRBV18,TRBJ1-2,TRBD1,13,NA,TGTGCCAGCTCACCAGGACAGGAGGCTGGCTACACCTTC,CASSPGQEAGYTF
TRBV7-7,TRBJ2-3,TRBD1,16,NA,TGTGCTAGCAGCAGAAGACAGGGGTGCGACACAGATACGCAGTATTTT,CASSRRQGCDTDTQYF
TRBV5-4,TRBJ2-5,NA,12,NA,TGTGCCAGCAGCGCACCGGAAGAGACCCAGTACTTC,CASSAPEETQYF
TRBV6-6,TRBJ1-5,NA,13,few,TGTGCCAGCAACAGGGACGGGAATCAGCCCCAGCATTTT,CASNRDGNQPQHF
TRBV7-2,TRBJ1-3,NA,16,NA,TGTGCCAGCAGCCTGGGACTCCTTGCCTCTGGAAACACCATATATTTT,CASSLGLLASGNTIYF
TRBV6-6,TRBJ2-2,NA,13,NA,TGTGCCAGCAGTGGGGGGAGCACCGGGGAGCTGTTTTTT,CASSGGSTGELFF
TRBV6-6,TRBJ2-7,NA,14,NA,TGTGCCAGCAGTTACCTGGCAGGGGAGTACGAGCAGTACTTC,CASSYLAGEYEQYF
TRBV15,TRBJ1-3,NA,17,NA,TGTGCCACCAGCAGAGGGTCCCCAGGCTACTCTGGAAACACCATATATTTT,CATSRGSPGYSGNTIYF